This T cell receptor (beta chain) was sequenced during a study of regulatory T cells in long-lasting Graves disease. CDR3-region Arm-PCR and iRepertoire HTBI primers produced the TCR beta libraries. TCRdb passed the multiplex PCR reads through MiXCR, listing each CDR3 protein once. Of a few hundred thousand distinct CDR3 sequences listed, 23% are singletons. Time point of the sample: persistent/refractory GD, antithyroid drugs over 5 years with positive TRAb. RNA from PBMCs was the source of the TCR library. This clonotype was detected ten times or more. Deletions cut 4 bases from V and 2 bases from J, with 9 bases between. This CDR3 comprises 13 residues. CDR1 is SGHAT, CDR2 FQNNGV, per germline.

The input for sequencing was peripheral blood mononuclear cells (PBMCs), taken when the disease was refractory, from a patient treated with antithyroid drugs. The receptor was derived from a female donor with Graves disease. The V and J genes are TRBV11-2 and TRBJ2-7; D unresolved. The CDR3 DNA sequence: TGTGCCAGCAGCTCCCCTCCCGCCTACGAGCAGTACTTC. It specifies CASSSPPAYEQYF.